This T cell receptor (beta chain) was retrieved from a study of T cell responses to AZD1222 COVID-19 vaccine. Study at large: Analysis merged second doses at about 4 or about 12 weeks. Findings and limits, study-wide: Donors in the cohort were predominantly white British and more often female, and clonal diversity was possibly underestimated. The breadth and depth of Spike-specific TCRs increased once two AZD1222 doses had been given. Just a handful of AZD1222 recipients were seropositive at baseline.

Concerning this clone itself: The antigen remains unidentified.

Germline CDR1 SGHAT, CDR2 FQNNGV. The CDR3 is 15 residues long. The V and J ends lost 0 bases and 0 bases respectively, with 9 bases between them. Libraries were prepared by immunoSEQ multiplex PCR; TCRdb keeps only in-frame clonotypes and omits some of them. The table records approximately 100,000 clones, 85% to 90% of them present only once. The chain employs TRBV11-2 and TRBJ2-7, with D possibly being TRBD2 (6 bases). The starting material was peripheral blood, obtained on day 0 of AZD1222 vaccination. The sequence came from an adult in good health. CDR3 sequence: CASSLDGGFSYEQYF. The CDR3 nucleotides read TGTGCCAGCAGCTTAGATGGGGGGTTCTCCTACGAGCAGTACTTC.